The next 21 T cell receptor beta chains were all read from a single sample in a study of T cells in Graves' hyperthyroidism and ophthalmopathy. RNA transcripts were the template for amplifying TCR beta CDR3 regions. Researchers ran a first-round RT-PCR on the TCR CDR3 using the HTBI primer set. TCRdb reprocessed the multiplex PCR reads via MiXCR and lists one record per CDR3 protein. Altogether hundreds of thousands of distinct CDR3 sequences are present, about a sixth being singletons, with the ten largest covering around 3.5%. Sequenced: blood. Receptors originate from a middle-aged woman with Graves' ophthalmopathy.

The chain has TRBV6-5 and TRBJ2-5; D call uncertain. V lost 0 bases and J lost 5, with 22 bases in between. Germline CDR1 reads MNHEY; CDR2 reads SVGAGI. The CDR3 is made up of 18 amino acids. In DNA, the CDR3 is TGTGCCAGCAGTTACTCGAGATGGTTCATTTACGTTGGGGAGACCCAGTACTTC. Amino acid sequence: CASSYSRWFIYVGETQYF.

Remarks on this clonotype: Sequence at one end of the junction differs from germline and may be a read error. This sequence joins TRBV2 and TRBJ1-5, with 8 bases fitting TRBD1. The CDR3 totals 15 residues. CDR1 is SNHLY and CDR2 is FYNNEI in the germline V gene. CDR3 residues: CASREQGGGNQSQHF. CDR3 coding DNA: TGTGCCAGCAGGGAACAGGGGGGGGGCAATCAGTCCCAGCATTTT.

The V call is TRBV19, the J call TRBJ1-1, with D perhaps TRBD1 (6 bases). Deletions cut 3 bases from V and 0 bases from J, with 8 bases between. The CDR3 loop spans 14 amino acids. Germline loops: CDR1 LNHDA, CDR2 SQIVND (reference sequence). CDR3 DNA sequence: TGTGCCAGTAGTATGAGGGACATGAACACTGAAGCTTTCTTT. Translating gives CASSMRDMNTEAFF.

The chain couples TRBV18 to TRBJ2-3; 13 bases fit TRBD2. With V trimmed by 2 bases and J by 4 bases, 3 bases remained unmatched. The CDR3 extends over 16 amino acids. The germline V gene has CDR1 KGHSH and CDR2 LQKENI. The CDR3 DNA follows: TGTGCCAGCTCACCAGGACTAGCGGGAGAAGCAGATACGCAGTATTTT. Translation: CASSPGLAGEADTQYF.

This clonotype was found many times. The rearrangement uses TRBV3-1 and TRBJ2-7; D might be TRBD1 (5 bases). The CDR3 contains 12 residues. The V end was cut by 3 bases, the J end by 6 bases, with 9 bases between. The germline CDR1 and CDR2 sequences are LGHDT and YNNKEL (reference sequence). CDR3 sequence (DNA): TGTGCCAGCAGCCAGGGCAGGGTCGAGCAGTACTTC. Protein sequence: CASSQGRVEQYF.

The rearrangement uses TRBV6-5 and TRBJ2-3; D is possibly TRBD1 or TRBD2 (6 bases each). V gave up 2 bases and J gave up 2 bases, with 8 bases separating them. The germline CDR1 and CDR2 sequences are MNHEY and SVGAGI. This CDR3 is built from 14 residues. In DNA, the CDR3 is TGTGCCAGCAGTTACGGGGGGCCCACAGATACGCAGTATTTT. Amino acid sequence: CASSYGGPTDTQYF.

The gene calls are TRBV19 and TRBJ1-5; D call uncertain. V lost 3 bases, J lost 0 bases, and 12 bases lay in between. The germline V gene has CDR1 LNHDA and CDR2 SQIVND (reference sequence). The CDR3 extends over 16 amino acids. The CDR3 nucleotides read TGTGCCAGTAGTATCTTCCACGGGGATAGCAATCAGCCCCAGCATTTT. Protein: CASSIFHGDSNQPQHF.

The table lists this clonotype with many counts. The chain's CDR3 is CASSETGTSGSPRFIEYF. The CDR3 nucleotides are TGTGCCAGCAGTGAAACCGGGACTAGCGGAAGCCCGAGGTTTATTGAGTACTTC. This chain connects TRBV2 to TRBJ2-5, with 11 nucleotides matching TRBD2. This CDR3 contains 18 residues. Germline values: CDR1 SNHLY, CDR2 FYNNEI. The junction had 20 bases not matched to a gene; V was cut back by 2 bases and J by 12 bases.

The CDR3 is CASSQGGGSGNSPLHF. The CDR3 nucleotides are TGTGCCAGCAGCCAAGGGGGCGGTTCGGGTAATTCACCCCTCCACTTT. This chain links TRBV3-1 with TRBJ1-6; D might be TRBD1 (5 bases). Germline CDR1 and CDR2: LGHDT and YNNKEL (reference sequence). The germline V and J ends were trimmed by 1 base and 6 bases, with 13 bases remaining between them. CDR3 length equals 16 residues. The complete variable domain, with remaining parts taken from reference TRBV3-1 and TRBJ1-6, reads DTAVSQTPKYLVTQMGNDKSIKCEQNLGHDTMYWYKQDSKKFLKIMFSYNNKELIINETVPNRFSPKSPDKAHLNLHINSLELGDSAVYFCASSQGGGSGNSPLHFGNGTRLTVT.

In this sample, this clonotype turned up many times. This CDR3 is CASSLQGARQPQHF. CDR3 sequence (DNA): TGTGCCAGCAGCTTACAGGGGGCCCGTCAGCCCCAGCATTTT. The chain is built from TRBV2 and TRBJ1-5; 9 bases line up with TRBD1. This CDR3 has 14 amino acids. V lost 6 bases, J lost 6 bases, and 6 bases stayed unmatched. Germline CDR1 reads SNHLY; CDR2 reads FYNNEI. The complete variable domain, with remaining parts taken from reference TRBV2 and TRBJ1-5, reads EPEVTQTPSHQVTQMGQEVILRCVPISNHLYFYWYRQILGQKVEFLVSFYNNEISEKSEIFDDQFSVERPDGSNFTLKIRSTKLEDSAMYFCASSLQGARQPQHFGDGTRLSIL.

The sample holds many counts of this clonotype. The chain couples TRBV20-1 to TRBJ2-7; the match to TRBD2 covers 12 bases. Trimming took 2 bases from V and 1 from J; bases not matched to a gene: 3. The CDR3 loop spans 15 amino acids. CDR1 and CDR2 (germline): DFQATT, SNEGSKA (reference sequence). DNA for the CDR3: TGCAGTGCTAGAAGACTAGCGGGGGTATCCTACGAGCAGTACTTC. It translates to CSARRLAGVSYEQYF.

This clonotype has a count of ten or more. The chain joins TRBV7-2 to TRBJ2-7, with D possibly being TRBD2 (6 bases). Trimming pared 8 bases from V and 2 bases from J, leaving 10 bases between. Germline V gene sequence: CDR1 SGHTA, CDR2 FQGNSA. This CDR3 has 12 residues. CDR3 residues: CASATGAYEQYF. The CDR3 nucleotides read TGTGCCAGCGCGACGGGAGCCTACGAGCAGTACTTC.

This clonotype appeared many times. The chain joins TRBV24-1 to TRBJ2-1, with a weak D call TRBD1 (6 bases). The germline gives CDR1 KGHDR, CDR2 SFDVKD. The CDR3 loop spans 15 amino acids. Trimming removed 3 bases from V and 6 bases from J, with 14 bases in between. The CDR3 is CATSDARGQTNEQFF. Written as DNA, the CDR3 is TGTGCCACCAGTGATGCCCGAGGACAGACCAATGAGCAGTTCTTC.

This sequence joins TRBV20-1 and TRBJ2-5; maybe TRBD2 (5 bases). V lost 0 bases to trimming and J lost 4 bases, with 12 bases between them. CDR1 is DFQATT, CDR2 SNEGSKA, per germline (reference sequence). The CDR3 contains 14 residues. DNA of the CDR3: TGCAGTGCTAGAGATTCTGGCCGGGGAGAGACCCAGTACTTC. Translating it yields CSARDSGRGETQYF.

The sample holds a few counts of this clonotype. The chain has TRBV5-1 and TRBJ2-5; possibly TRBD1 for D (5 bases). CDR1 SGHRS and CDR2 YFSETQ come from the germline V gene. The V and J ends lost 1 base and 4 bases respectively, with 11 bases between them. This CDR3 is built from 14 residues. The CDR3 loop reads CASSLSAGRETQYF. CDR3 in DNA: TGCGCCAGCAGCTTGTCCGCAGGGCGAGAGACCCAGTACTTC.

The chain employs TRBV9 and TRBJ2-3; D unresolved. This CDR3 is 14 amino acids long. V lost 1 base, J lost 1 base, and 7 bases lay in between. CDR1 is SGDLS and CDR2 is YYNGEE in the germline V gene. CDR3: CASSVTMGTDTQYF. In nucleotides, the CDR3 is TGTGCCAGCAGCGTAACGATGGGCACAGATACGCAGTATTTT.

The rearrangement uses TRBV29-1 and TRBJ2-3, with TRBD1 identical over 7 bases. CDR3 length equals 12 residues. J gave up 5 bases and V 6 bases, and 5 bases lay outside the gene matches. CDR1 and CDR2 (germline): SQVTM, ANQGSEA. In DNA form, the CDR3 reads TGCAGCGTAGAAAGGACAGGAGATACGCAGTATTTT. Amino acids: CSVERTGDTQYF.

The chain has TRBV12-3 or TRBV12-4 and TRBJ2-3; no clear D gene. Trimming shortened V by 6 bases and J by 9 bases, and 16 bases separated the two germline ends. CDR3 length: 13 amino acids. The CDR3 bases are TGTGCCAGCAGCAACGACGACCCCAGAACGCAGTATTTT. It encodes CASSNDDPRTQYF.

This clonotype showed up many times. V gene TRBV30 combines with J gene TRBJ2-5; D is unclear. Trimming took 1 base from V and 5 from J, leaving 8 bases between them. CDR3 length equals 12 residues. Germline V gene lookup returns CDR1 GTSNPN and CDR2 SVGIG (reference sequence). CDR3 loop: CAWSASRETQYF. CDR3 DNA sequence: TGTGCCTGGAGTGCGAGCCGGGAGACCCAGTACTTC.

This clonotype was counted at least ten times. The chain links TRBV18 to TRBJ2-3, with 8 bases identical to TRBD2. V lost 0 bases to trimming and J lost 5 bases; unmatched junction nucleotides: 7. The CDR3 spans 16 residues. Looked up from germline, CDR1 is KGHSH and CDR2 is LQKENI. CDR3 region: CASSPPSGGPGDTQYF. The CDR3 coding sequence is TGTGCCAGCTCACCACCCTCGGGAGGGCCTGGAGATACGCAGTATTTT. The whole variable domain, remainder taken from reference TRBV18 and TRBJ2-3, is NAGVMQNPRHLVRRRGQEARLRCSPMKGHSHVYWYRQLPEEGLKFMVYLQKENIIDESGMPKERFSAEFPKEGPSILRIQQVVRGDSAAYFCASSPPSGGPGDTQYFGPGTRLTVL.

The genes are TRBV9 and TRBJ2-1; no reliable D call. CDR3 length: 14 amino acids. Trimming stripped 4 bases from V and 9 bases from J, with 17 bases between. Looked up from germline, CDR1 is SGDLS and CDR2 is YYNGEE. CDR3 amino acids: CASSPTFGRSEQFF. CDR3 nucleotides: TGTGCCAGCAGCCCGACTTTTGGTAGAAGTGAGCAGTTCTTC.